The 5 T cell receptor beta chains below come from one sample, sequenced in a study of blood T cell repertoires in COVID-19 (TCRdb year 2020). Library generation was performed with the immunoSEQ multiplex PCR assay. TCRdb carries this immuneACCESS record with in-frame sequences only. Its versions omit some clonotypes, under half of them owing to an unresolved V gene in the studies checked, with the rest unexplained. The sample records about 170,000 clones, about four fifths of which are singletons. The biggest ten clones account for approximately 10% of the sample. Sequences were obtained from peripheral blood. Receptor source: a woman of 80 years or more with active or convalescent COVID-19.

This clone was detected only once. The rearrangement joins TRBV7-6 to TRBJ2-3; 7 nucleotides line up with TRBD2. From germline, CDR1 is SGHVS and CDR2 FNYEAQ. This CDR3 is built from 15 residues. V lost 0 bases, J lost 5 bases, and 5 bases stayed unmatched. CDR3 sequence reads: CASSLAGGPKDTQYF. The CDR3 nucleotides are TGTGCCAGCAGCTTAGCGGGAGGGCCCAAAGATACGCAGTATTTT.

V and J are TRBV5-1 and TRBJ1-3; D unresolved. Germline V gives CDR1 SGHRS, CDR2 YFSETQ. CDR3 length: 13 residues. V shed 4 bases and J shed 0 bases, with 5 bases lying between them. The CDR3 region is CASSPSSGNTIYF. DNA for the CDR3: TGCGCCAGCAGCCCCTCCTCTGGAAACACCATATATTTT.

This clone was recorded a few times. This rearrangement joins TRBV5-6 to TRBJ1-1; D not resolved. This CDR3 spans 13 amino acids. Germline lookup yields CDR1 SGHDT and CDR2 YYEEEE. The V and J ends lost 2 bases and 4 bases respectively, with 9 bases between them. As DNA, the CDR3 is TGTGCCAGCAGCTTACTTGGGAGCACTGAAGCTTTCTTT. This translates into CASSLLGSTEAFF.

The chain couples TRBV28 to TRBJ1-2, with a weak D call TRBD1 (6 bases). Germline CDR1 reads MDHEN; CDR2 reads SYDVKM. The V and J ends lost 7 bases and 3 bases respectively, with 21 bases between them. This CDR3 has 16 residues. In nucleotides, the CDR3 is TGTGCCAGCACCATAGGGGGAGACAGTACGTACTATGGCTACACCTTC. Translated, it gives CASTIGGDSTYYGYTF.

The chain has TRBV7-3 and TRBJ2-2; TRBD2 might be the D (5 bases). V dropped 1 base and J dropped 5 bases, with 8 bases sitting between them. There are 14 residues in the CDR3. CDR1 and CDR2 (germline): SGHTA, FQGTGA. This CDR3 reads CASSLMSGTGELFF. The DNA for the CDR3 is TGTGCCAGCAGCTTAATGTCGGGAACCGGGGAGCTGTTTTTT.